This TCR beta chain was observed in a study of T cell repertoires in aging, cancer and after chemotherapy. In the study overall: Chronic lymphocytic leukemia patients on fludarabine- or bendamustine-based regimens gave paired samples before and after chemotherapy. The whole study produced a dataset of roughly 8.8 million TCR reads. Whole-study results and caveats: Loss of evenness, beyond lost richness, contributed to age-related TCR diversity decline in cancer patients.

Peripheral blood genomic DNA, not sorted cells or RNA, was the template. This clonotype was counted a few times. As yet, its antigen is unknown. Rearranged V-D-J TRB sequences were amplified with a mixed TRB-A/B primer pool. One entry per CDR3 protein, called by TCRdb with MiXCR from the multiplex PCR reads. The table has about 10,000 distinct CDR3 sequences, under 25% seen once. Per the germline V gene, CDR1 is SGHVS and CDR2 is FNYEAQ. V dropped 9 bases and J dropped 0 bases, with 15 bases sitting between them. The CDR3 is made up of 14 amino acids. This chain links TRBV7-6 with TRBJ2-7; D might be TRBD1 (5 bases). What was sequenced was blood. The sequence was obtained from a human donor with a blood cancer. The donor label of this sample is uncertain. The CDR3 nucleotides read TGTGCCAGTGTACCAGGGTCTAGCTCCTACGAGCAGTACTTC. As protein: CASVPGSSSYEQYF.